This TCR beta chain was sequenced during a study of beta chain features in type 1 diabetes. Study results and caveats: For Type 1 diabetes patients, all four CD4+ subsets carried TCRB CDR3s that were moderately but significantly shorter. The cDNA sequencing approach could over-represent high-TCR-expressing cells.

About this clone: The antigen is not known.

Sorting that relied on CD45RO/CCR7/CD25/CD127/CD95/CD27 yielded CD4+ naive, central memory, regulatory and stem cell-like memory cells. Without exception, sorted populations had purity beyond 98%. The whole isolated RNA underwent reverse transcription, so sequencing captured expressed TCRB transcripts. TCRdb keeps only in-frame clones here, not all; method: immunoSEQ multiplex PCR. This table has 200,000 to 300,000 clones, roughly 13% appearing once. Sequencing used naive CD4+ T cells from blood. This receptor was identified in a man aged 30-40 years with type 1 diabetes.

The CDR3 coding sequence is TGTGCCAGCAGCGAACGAGAAGGCTACACCTTC. Amino acids: CASSEREGYTF. The V and J genes are TRBV6-1 and TRBJ1-2, with D uncertain. Trimming pared 6 bases from V and 8 bases from J, leaving 10 bases between. Per germline, CDR1 MNHNS and CDR2 SASEGT. CDR3 length equals 11 residues.